This TCR beta chain was sequenced in a study of cytomegalovirus exposure and HLA in healthy donors. The PCR had 60 Vbeta and 13 Jbeta primers. The repertoire was sequenced with immunoSEQ multiplex PCR; TCRdb's copy has only in-frame clones and lacks some. The table records about 120,000 clones, over 60% of them present only once. Details on this clone: Its target is unknown.

General study points: Relative to the approximately 670-donor mean, N-insertions were reportedly fewer in an Asian-associated ancestry cluster in a later analysis.

This clonotype originated in a man younger than 35 in good health and CMV-seronegative. Sample: PBMCs.

The CDR3 DNA follows: TGTGCCAGCAGCGAAAGCGGGACGGTCACAGATACGCAGTATTTT. As protein: CASSESGTVTDTQYF. The chain employs TRBV25-1 and TRBJ2-3; 7 bases fit TRBD2. V shed 6 bases, J shed 2 bases, and the junction held 8 bases outside the gene matches. The CDR3 is 15 residues long. Per the germline V gene, CDR1 is MGHDK and CDR2 is SYGVNS.